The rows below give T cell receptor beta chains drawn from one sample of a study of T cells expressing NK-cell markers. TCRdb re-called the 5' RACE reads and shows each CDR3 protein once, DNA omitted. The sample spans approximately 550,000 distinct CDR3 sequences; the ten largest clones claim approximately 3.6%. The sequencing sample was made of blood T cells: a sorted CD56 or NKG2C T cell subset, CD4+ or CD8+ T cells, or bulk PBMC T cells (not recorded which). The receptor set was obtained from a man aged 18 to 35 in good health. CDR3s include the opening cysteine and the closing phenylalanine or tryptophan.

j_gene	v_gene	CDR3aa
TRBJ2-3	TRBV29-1	CSVEDRTGSVGGTDTQYF
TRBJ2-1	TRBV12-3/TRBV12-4	CASSLFPGGFNEQFF
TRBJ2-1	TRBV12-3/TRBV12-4	CASSSGGQGYNEQFF
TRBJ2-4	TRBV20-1	CSTRTGVLAKNIQYF
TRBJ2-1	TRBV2	CASNTGPYNEQFF
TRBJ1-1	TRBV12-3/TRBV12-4	CASSTGASAEAFF
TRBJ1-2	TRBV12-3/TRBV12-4	CASTDVGAGYTF
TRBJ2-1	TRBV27	CASSFRGFTSYNEQFF
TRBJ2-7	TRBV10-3	CAISDRLDSRYEQYF
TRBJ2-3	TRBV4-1	CASSQVLVGGQDTQYF
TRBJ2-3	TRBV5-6	CASSTGVADTQYF
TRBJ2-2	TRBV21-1	CASTHPLLSTGELFF
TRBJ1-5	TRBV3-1	CASSRDASSNQPQHF
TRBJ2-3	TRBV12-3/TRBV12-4	CASTNRQDTQYF
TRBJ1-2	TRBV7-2	CASSLGTGRGYTF
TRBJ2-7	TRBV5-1	CASSLPTNNYEQYF
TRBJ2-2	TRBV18	CASSLDHLQGKRAGELFF
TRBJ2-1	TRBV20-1	CSARSGGKEQFF
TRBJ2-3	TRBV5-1	CASSLGNSGPTDTQYF
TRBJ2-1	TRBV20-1	CSAFPGTNNEQFF
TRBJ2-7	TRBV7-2	CASSLAGTETSYEQYF
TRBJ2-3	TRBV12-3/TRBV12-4	CASSPTLGRAQDTQYF
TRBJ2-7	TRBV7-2	CASSLSGGIGVGEQYF
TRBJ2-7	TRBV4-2	CASSQTGQGYEQYF
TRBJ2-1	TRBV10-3	CAIRTRLDRGQNEQFF
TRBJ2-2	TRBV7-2	CASYGKKENTGELFF